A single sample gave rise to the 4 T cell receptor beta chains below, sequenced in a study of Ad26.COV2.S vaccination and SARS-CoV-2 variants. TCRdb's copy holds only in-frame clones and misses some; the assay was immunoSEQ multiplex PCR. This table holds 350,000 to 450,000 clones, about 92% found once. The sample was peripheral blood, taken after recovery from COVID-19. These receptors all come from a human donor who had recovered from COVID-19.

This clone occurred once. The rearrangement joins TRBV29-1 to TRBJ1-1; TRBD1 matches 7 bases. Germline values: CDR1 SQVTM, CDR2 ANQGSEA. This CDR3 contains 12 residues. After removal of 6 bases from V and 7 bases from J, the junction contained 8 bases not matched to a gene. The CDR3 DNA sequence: TGCAGCGTCGAGGGGGCGTGGAATGAAGCTTTCTTT. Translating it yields CSVEGAWNEAFF.

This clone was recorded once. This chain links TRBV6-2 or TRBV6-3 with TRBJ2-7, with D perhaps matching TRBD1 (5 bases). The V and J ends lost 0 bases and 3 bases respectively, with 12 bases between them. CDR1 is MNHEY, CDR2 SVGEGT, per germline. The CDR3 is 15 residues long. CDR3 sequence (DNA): TGTGCCAGCAGTTACTCGAGTGGGGCTAACTACGAGCAGTACTTC. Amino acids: CASSYSSGANYEQYF.

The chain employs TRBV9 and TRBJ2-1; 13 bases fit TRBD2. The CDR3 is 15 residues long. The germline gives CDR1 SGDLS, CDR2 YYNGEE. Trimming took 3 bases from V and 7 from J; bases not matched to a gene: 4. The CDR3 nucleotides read TGTGCCAGCAGCGAGGGACTAGCGGGGATGAATGAGCAGTTCTTC. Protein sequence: CASSEGLAGMNEQFF.

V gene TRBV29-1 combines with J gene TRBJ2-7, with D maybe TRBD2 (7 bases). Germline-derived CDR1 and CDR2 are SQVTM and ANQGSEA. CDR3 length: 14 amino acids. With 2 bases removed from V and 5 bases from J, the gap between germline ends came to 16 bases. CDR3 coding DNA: TGCAGCGTTGAACTCCCTTCGGGGGGCAACGAGCAGTACTTC. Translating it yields CSVELPSGGNEQYF.